This T cell receptor (beta chain) was sequenced during a study of blood T cell repertoires in COVID-19. Trimming stripped 4 bases from V and 4 bases from J, with 13 bases between. CDR3 length equals 13 residues. The germline V gene encodes CDR1 SQVTM and CDR2 ANQGSEA. The study drew participants aged roughly 18 to 95 years from 20 to 30 US areas. TCRdb's copy holds only in-frame clones and misses some; the assay was immunoSEQ multiplex PCR. Of around 500,000 clones listed, roughly 90% are singletons. The sequenced sample was PBMCs or T cells enriched from blood (not recorded which). V usage is TRBV29-1 and J usage is TRBJ1-2; D unclear. This TCR was sampled from a woman between 40 and 55 years old who had recovered from COVID-19. This CDR3 is CSVGVPGPYGYTF. The CDR3 nucleotides read TGCAGCGTTGGGGTCCCAGGCCCCTATGGCTACACCTTC.